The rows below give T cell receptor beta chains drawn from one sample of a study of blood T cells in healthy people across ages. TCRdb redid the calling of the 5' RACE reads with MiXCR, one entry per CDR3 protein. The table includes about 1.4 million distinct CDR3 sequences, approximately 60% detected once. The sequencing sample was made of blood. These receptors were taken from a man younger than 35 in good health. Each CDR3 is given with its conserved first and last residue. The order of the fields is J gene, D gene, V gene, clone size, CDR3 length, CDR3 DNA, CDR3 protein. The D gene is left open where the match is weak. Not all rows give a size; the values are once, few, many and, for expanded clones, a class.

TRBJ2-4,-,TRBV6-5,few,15,TGTGCCAGCTCCCAGGTGGGGGTAGCCAAAAACATTCAGTACTTC,CASSQVGVAKNIQYF
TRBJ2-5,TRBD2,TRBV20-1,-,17,TGCAGTGCTAGCGACACACCCGGACGAGCGGGAGAAGAGACCCAGTACTTC,CSASDTPGRAGEETQYF
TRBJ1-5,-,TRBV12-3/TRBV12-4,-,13,TGTGCCAGCAGGGGTCAGGGTTATCAGCCCCAGCATTTT,CASRGQGYQPQHF
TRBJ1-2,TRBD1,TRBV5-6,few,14,TGTGCCAGCAGCTTTATAACGGGACAGGGAAGGAACACCTTC,CASSFITGQGRNTF
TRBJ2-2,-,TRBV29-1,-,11,TGCAGCGCAACGAACACCGGGGAGCTGTTTTTT,CSATNTGELFF
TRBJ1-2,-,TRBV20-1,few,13,TGCAGTGCTAGGAACGTCTCTAACTATGGCTACACCTTC,CSARNVSNYGYTF
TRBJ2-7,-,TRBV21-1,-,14,TGTGCCAGCCGATGGACGGTTGGGGAGTACGAGCAGTACTTC,CASRWTVGEYEQYF
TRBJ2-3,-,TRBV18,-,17,TGTGCCAGCTCACCACGAGCCGGGACAAAAGTCGCAGATACGCAGTATTTT,CASSPRAGTKVADTQYF
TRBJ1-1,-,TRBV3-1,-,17,TGTGCCAGCAGCCAAGATCCCGAGGGGTATTTGAACACTGAAGCTTTCTTT,CASSQDPEGYLNTEAFF
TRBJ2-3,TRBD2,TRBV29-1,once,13,TGCAGCGTTGTCGGGGGGTTTTCAGATACGCAGTATTTT,CSVVGGFSDTQYF
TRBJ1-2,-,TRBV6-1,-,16,TGTGCCAGCAGTGAAACGACGTATCGCGCCTTCTATGGCTACACCTTC,CASSETTYRAFYGYTF
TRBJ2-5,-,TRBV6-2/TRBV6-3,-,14,TGTGCCAGCAGTTACGGTATTTACCAAGAGACCCAGTACTTC,CASSYGIYQETQYF
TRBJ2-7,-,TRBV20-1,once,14,TGCAGTGCCCCGGGGAGAGCTCTTATCTACGAGCAGTACTTC,CSAPGRALIYEQYF
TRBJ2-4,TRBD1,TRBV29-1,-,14,TGCGGCGTCGAGGACAGGCTAGCCAAAAACATTCAGTACTTC,CGVEDRLAKNIQYF
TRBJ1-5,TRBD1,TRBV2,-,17,TGTGCCAGCCTACGACAGGGGCCCCTCATTAGCAATCAGCCCCAGCATTTT,CASLRQGPLISNQPQHF
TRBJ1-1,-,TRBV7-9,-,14,TGTGCCAGCAGCTCGATCAATGTTTCAGAGTCGGCTTTCTTT,CASSSINVSESAFF
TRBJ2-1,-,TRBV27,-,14,TGTGCCAGCAGTTTTGGCGCGGTCAGCGATGAGCAGTTCTTC,CASSFGAVSDEQFF
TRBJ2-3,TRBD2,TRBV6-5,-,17,TGTGCCAGCAGTTACTCTCCCCCCCTAGCGGGGCCAGATACGCAGTATTTT,CASSYSPPLAGPDTQYF
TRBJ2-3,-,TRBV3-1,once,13,TGTGCCAGCAGCCATTCAAGCGCAGATACGCAGTATTTT,CASSHSSADTQYF
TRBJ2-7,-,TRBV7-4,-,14,TGTGCCAGCAGCTTTGCTTTTCCGGGGTTTGAGCAGTACTTC,CASSFAFPGFEQYF
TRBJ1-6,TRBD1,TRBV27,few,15,TGTGCCAGCAGTCATACAGGGGTAGGGGGTTCACCCCTCCACTTT,CASSHTGVGGSPLHF
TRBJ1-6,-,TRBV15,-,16,TGTGCCACCAGCAGAGGGGGTAGCTCCTATAATTCACCCCTCCACTTT,CATSRGGSSYNSPLHF
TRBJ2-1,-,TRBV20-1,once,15,TGCAGTGCTAGAGATCGGGCTCTACCGATTAATGAGCAGTTCTTC,CSARDRALPINEQFF
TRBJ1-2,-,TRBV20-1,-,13,TGCAGTGCTCCGTCGGTGGTGCGGGATGGCTACACCTTC,CSAPSVVRDGYTF
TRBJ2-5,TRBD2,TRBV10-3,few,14,TGTGCCACCAGAGCGGGGCCAGAACAAGAGACCCAGTACTTC,CATRAGPEQETQYF
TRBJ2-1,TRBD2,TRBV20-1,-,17,TGCAGTGCTAGATCCCCGGAAGGGAGGGCCAAAACGAATGAGCAGTTCTTC,CSARSPEGRAKTNEQFF
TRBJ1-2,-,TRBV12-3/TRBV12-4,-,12,TGTGCCAGCAGGGGGACCAGCTATGGCTACACCTTC,CASRGTSYGYTF
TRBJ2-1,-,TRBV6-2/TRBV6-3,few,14,TGTGCCAGCAGTTTACCGTCCGGGCTGACTGAGCAGTTCTTC,CASSLPSGLTEQFF
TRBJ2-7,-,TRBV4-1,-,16,TGCGCCAGCAGCCATCTGTCCGGGACGGGCTCCTACGAGCAGTACTTC,CASSHLSGTGSYEQYF
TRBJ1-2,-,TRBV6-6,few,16,TGTGCCAGCAGTTACTCTTCGGGCAGGGGTGGCTATGGCTACACCTTC,CASSYSSGRGGYGYTF
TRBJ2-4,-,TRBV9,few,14,TGTGCCAGCAGCGGCGACCGGGGCAGGAACATTCAGTACTTC,CASSGDRGRNIQYF
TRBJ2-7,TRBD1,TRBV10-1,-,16,TGCGCCAGCAGTCCAGGCTCCGGGACAGGGGTAAACGAGCAGTACTTC,CASSPGSGTGVNEQYF
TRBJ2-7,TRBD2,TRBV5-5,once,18,TGTGCCAGCAGCACACCTAGCGGGGCGATCGGGGGATACAATGAGCAGTACTTC,CASSTPSGAIGGYNEQYF
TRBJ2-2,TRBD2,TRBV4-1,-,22,TGCGCCAGCAGCCAAGGCCCACTCCTGACTAGCGGGAGGCGTTCGAACACCGGGGAGCTGTTTTTT,CASSQGPLLTSGRRSNTGELFF
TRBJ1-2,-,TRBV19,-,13,TGTGCCAGTAGTGGTGTGTACCCCTATGGCTACACCTTC,CASSGVYPYGYTF
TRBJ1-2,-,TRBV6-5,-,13,TGTGCCAGCAGTAAGACAGTTCTTGGTGGCTACACCTTC,CASSKTVLGGYTF
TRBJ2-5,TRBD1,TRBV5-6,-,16,TGTGCCAGCAACTATTACAGGGGTGCGTACCAAGAGACCCAGTACTTC,CASNYYRGAYQETQYF
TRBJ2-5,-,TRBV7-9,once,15,TGTGCCAGCAGCTTAGGGGTAGCGGTCCAAGAGACCCAGTACTTC,CASSLGVAVQETQYF
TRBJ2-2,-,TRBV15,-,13,TGTGCCACCAGCCGGGACTACACCGGGGAGCTGTTTTTT,CATSRDYTGELFF
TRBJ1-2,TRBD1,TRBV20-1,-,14,TGCAGTGCTACCGACCAGACAGGGCAGGATGGCTACACCTTC,CSATDQTGQDGYTF
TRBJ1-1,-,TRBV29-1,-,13,TGCAGCGTTGTTCGGAAAATGAACACTGAAGCTTTCTTT,CSVVRKMNTEAFF
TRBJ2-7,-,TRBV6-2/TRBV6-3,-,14,TGTGCCAGCAGTAGGGACGGAATCTCCTACGAGCAGTACTTC,CASSRDGISYEQYF
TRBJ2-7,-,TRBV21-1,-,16,TGTGCCAGCAGCAAAGGGCCCGCCCCCCTCTCCTACGAGCAGTACTTC,CASSKGPAPLSYEQYF
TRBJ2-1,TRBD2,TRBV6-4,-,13,TGTGCCAGCGCACTAGCGGCCCACAATGAGCAGTTCTTC,CASALAAHNEQFF
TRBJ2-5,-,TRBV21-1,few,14,TGTGCCAGCAGCAAAGAAGAGGGAGCCGAGACCCAGTACTTC,CASSKEEGAETQYF
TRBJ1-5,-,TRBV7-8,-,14,TGTGCCAGCAGCCCACGGACAGAATGGCAGCCCCAGCATTTT,CASSPRTEWQPQHF
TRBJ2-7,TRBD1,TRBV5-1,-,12,TGCGCCAGCAGCAGACAGGGTTTTGGCCAGTACTTC,CASSRQGFGQYF
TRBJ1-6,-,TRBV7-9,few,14,TGTGCCAGCAGCTTACAGGATTTAAGGTCACCCCTCCACTTT,CASSLQDLRSPLHF
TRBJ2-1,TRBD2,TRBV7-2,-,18,TGTGCCAGCAGCTTAGCCCCGGATATTAGCGGGGGGGGGAATGAGCAGTTCTTC,CASSLAPDISGGGNEQFF
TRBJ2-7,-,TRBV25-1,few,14,TGTGCCAGCAGCCCTACATCGATGTTGGGCGAGCAGTACTTC,CASSPTSMLGEQYF
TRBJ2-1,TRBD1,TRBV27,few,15,TGTGCCAGCAGTTCGGACAGGGTGGGCTACAATGAGCAGTTCTTC,CASSSDRVGYNEQFF
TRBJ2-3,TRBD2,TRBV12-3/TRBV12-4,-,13,TGTGCCAGCAGGTACGGCGGGGGAGATACGCAGTATTTT,CASRYGGGDTQYF
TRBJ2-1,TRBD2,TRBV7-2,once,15,TGTGCCAGCAGCTTTAGCGGGAGGATGTACGGTGAGCAGTTCTTC,CASSFSGRMYGEQFF